A single sample gave rise to the 7 T cell receptor beta chains below, sequenced in a study of cytomegalovirus exposure and HLA in healthy donors. PCR amplification relied on 60 Vbeta primers (plus 13 Jbeta primers). Only in-frame clones appear in the TCRdb table, and some are missing; sequencing was by immunoSEQ multiplex PCR. The table lists 150,000 to 200,000 clones, 75% of them singletons. Sequencing was carried out using PBMCs. Receptor source: a woman aged 45 to 65 in good health and CMV-seropositive.

The chain carries TRBV4-2 and TRBJ2-2; a possible D gene is TRBD1 (5 bases). CDR1 and CDR2 (germline): LGHNA, YNFKEQ. This CDR3 spans 16 amino acids. With 1 base removed from V and 0 bases from J, the gap between germline ends came to 9 bases. CDR3 residues: CASSQVAGSNTGELFF. DNA for the CDR3: TGTGCCAGCAGCCAAGTAGCAGGGTCGAACACCGGGGAGCTGTTTTTT.

The V call is TRBV27, the J call TRBJ1-6, with a possible D match to TRBD1 (6 bases). Per germline, CDR1 MNHEY and CDR2 SMNVEV (reference sequence). The CDR3 loop spans 15 amino acids. Trimming cost V 5 bases and J 9 bases, with 17 bases left between them. The chain's CDR3 is CASSPQGAFGSPLHF. CDR3 nucleotides: TGTGCCAGCAGTCCACAGGGCGCTTTTGGTTCACCCCTCCACTTT.

The chain uses TRBV2 and TRBJ1-4, with 9 nucleotides matching TRBD1. Germline lookup yields CDR1 SNHLY and CDR2 FYNNEI. This CDR3 is 14 amino acids long. J lost 8 bases, V lost 7 bases, and 8 bases had no gene match. The CDR3 protein is CASTSAGQGEKLFF. CDR3 coding DNA: TGTGCCAGCACCTCCGCGGGACAGGGCGAAAAACTGTTTTTT.

This clone was seen a few times. The chain links TRBV25-1 to TRBJ1-1; D gene ambiguous. Germline assignment: CDR1 MGHDK and CDR2 SYGVNS. The CDR3 extends over 12 amino acids. The V and J ends lost 5 bases and 3 bases respectively, with 7 bases between them. CDR3 region: CASSTVYTEAFF. DNA for the CDR3: TGTGCCAGCAGTACAGTTTACACTGAAGCTTTCTTT.

V usage is TRBV11-2 and J usage is TRBJ1-3, with no clear D. Trimming pared 5 bases from V and 1 base from J, leaving 9 bases between. The CDR3 loop spans 14 amino acids. CDR1 SGHAT and CDR2 FQNNGV come from the germline V gene. The CDR3 loop is CASSLFGSGNTIYF. The CDR3 region has the DNA TGTGCCAGCAGCCTTTTCGGTTCTGGAAACACCATATATTTT.

The CDR3 DNA follows: TGTGCCAGCAGTGATACTCGCGGGGCGCGAGTAATGAACACTGAAGCTTTCTTT. Translation gives CASSDTRGARVMNTEAFF. The rearrangement joins TRBV2 to TRBJ1-1; tentative D call: TRBD1 (5 bases). CDR1 and CDR2 from the germline V gene are SNHLY and FYNNEI. Deletions cut 3 bases from V and 0 bases from J, with 20 bases between. The CDR3 runs to 18 residues.

The chain uses TRBV5-1 and TRBJ2-5; 11 bases fit TRBD1. Germline V lookup: CDR1 SGHRS, CDR2 YFSETQ. There are 15 residues in the CDR3. The V gene end was trimmed by 4 bases and the J gene end by 5 bases; junction bases not matched to a gene: 7. The CDR3 sequence: CASSPRTGGTETQYF. CDR3 DNA: TGCGCCAGCAGCCCACGGACAGGGGGCACGGAGACCCAGTACTTC.